The 18 T cell receptor beta chains below come from one sample, sequenced in a study of early T cells in non-severe SARS-CoV-2 infection. Each CDR3 protein gets one entry after TCRdb re-called the 5' RACE reads with MiXCR. The top ten clones hold 21% of a sample with 100,000 to 150,000 distinct CDR3 sequences, about 15% of them seen once. Sequenced material: whole blood. The receptors here all came from an adult who was a healthcare worker with PCR-confirmed SARS-CoV-2 infection or an uninfected control (not recorded which).

The genes are TRBV20-1 and TRBJ2-3; the match to TRBD2 covers 11 bases. From germline, CDR1 is DFQATT and CDR2 SNEGSKA (reference sequence). CDR3 length: 14 residues. The ends lost 3 bases at V and 5 bases at J; junction bases unmatched: 4. The CDR3 reads CSASRTSGGDTQYF. The CDR3 region has the DNA TGCAGTGCTAGTAGAACTAGCGGGGGAGATACGCAGTATTTT.

V and J are TRBV7-6 and TRBJ2-1; D is unclear. Trimming left V 5 bases short and J 3 bases short, with 11 bases between. The CDR3 spans 14 residues. The germline V gene has CDR1 SGHVS and CDR2 FNYEAQ. The CDR3: CASSLGRVYNEQFF. The CDR3 nucleotides are TGTGCCAGCAGCCTAGGGCGCGTCTACAATGAGCAGTTCTTC.

This clonotype was detected many times. The genes are TRBV6-6 and TRBJ1-1; D is unclear. Trimming stripped 4 bases from V and 5 bases from J, with 14 bases between. The CDR3 covers 14 residues. Germline V CDR1 and CDR2: MNHNY, SVGAGI (reference sequence). This CDR3 is CASSSGSQVTEAFF. As DNA, the CDR3 is TGTGCCAGCAGTTCAGGCAGCCAAGTGACTGAAGCTTTCTTT.

The chain links TRBV27 to TRBJ1-1; D is unresolved. The V gene's germline CDR1 is MNHEY and CDR2 SMNVEV (reference sequence). The CDR3 runs 13 residues. Between the trimmed V and J ends, which lost 2 bases and 8 bases, there was a span of 12 bases. The CDR3 nucleotides read TGTGCCAGCAGTTTAGGATTCACTAACGAAGCTTTCTTT. The encoded protein is CASSLGFTNEAFF.

This clonotype was counted a few times. The chain has TRBV7-9 and TRBJ1-5; D may be TRBD1 (5 bases). In germline, CDR1 is SEHNR, CDR2 FQNEAQ (reference sequence). CDR3 size: 14 residues. The germline V and J ends were trimmed by 1 base and 5 bases, with 9 bases remaining between them. CDR3 sequence reads: CASSLGRADQPQHF. CDR3 in DNA: TGTGCCAGCAGCTTAGGCAGGGCCGATCAGCCCCAGCATTTT.

The chain recombines TRBV5-5 with TRBJ1-2; a possible D gene is TRBD1 (6 bases). V was clipped by 0 bases and J by 4 bases, with 10 bases between them. CDR3 length: 14 amino acids. CDR1 is SGHKS, CDR2 YYEKEE, per germline (reference sequence). CDR3 region: CASSLGQAVYGYTF. The CDR3 region has the DNA TGTGCCAGCAGCTTGGGACAGGCGGTCTATGGCTACACCTTC.

A few counts support this clonotype. The V gene is TRBV7-9, the J gene TRBJ1-1; perhaps TRBD1 as D (5 bases). The V gene's germline CDR1 is SEHNR and CDR2 FQNEAQ (reference sequence). V was pared by 2 bases and J by 0 bases, with 10 bases between. The CDR3 totals 15 residues. CDR3 nucleotides: TGTGCCAGCAGCTTACAGGGAGGGGTGAACACTGAAGCTTTCTTT. It codes for CASSLQGGVNTEAFF.

This clonotype has a handful of counts. The chain combines TRBV7-2 with TRBJ2-1, with D tentatively TRBD1 or TRBD2 (6 bases each). Germline CDR1 reads SGHTA; CDR2 reads FQGNSA. The germline V and J ends were trimmed by 5 bases and 5 bases, with 10 bases remaining between them. CDR3 length: 13 amino acids. CDR3 sequence reads: CASSRGPNNEQFF. The CDR3, as DNA: TGTGCCAGCAGCCGGGGGCCAAACAATGAGCAGTTCTTC.

The sample holds a few counts of this clonotype. The chain employs TRBV19 and TRBJ2-5; 7 bases fit TRBD1. The germline V gene encodes CDR1 LNHDA and CDR2 SQIVND (reference sequence). J was trimmed by 4 bases and V by 10 bases; bases with no gene match: 3. The CDR3 covers 11 residues. CDR3 sequence reads: CAIRTGETQYF. CDR3 sequence (DNA): TGTGCCATTCGGACAGGAGAGACCCAGTACTTC.

In nucleotides, the CDR3 is TGTGCCAGCTCGTCTCAGACCAATGAAAAACTGTTTTTT. This gives the protein CASSSQTNEKLFF. V is TRBV18 and J is TRBJ1-4; no clear D. Germline loops: CDR1 KGHSH, CDR2 LQKENI. The V gene lost 6 bases and the J gene lost 5 bases, with 10 bases spanning the gap. This CDR3 is built from 13 residues. Supplemented by reference TRBV18 and TRBJ1-4, the full variable domain reads NAGVMQNPRHLVRRRGQEARLRCSPMKGHSHVYWYRQLPEEGLKFMVYLQKENIIDESGMPKERFSAEFPKEGPSILRIQQVVRGDSAAYFCASSSQTNEKLFFGSGTQLSVL.

This clonotype was seen ten or more times. The V gene is TRBV7-9, the J gene TRBJ1-1; D is ambiguous. The CDR3 spans 12 residues. Trimming pared 6 bases from V and 0 bases from J, leaving 5 bases between. Germline loops: CDR1 SEHNR, CDR2 FQNEAQ (reference sequence). In nucleotides, the CDR3 is TGTGCCAGCAGTGATTTGAACACTGAAGCTTTCTTT. Translation: CASSDLNTEAFF.

A few counts support this clonotype. The CDR3 sequence is CSARRANTGELFF. CDR3 coding DNA: TGCAGTGCTAGACGAGCGAACACCGGGGAGCTGTTTTTT. J is TRBJ2-2 and V is TRBV20-1; no firm D call. Trimming removed 2 bases at V and 0 bases at J, with 4 bases between. The CDR3 length is 13 residues. CDR1 and CDR2 from the germline V gene are DFQATT and SNEGSKA (reference sequence).

This clonotype turned up a few times. CDR3: CASSLFWGDTLTYNEQFF. The DNA of the CDR3 is TGTGCCAGCAGCTTGTTTTGGGGGGACACCCTGACCTACAATGAGCAGTTCTTC. V and J are TRBV7-2 and TRBJ2-1; either TRBD1 or TRBD2 may supply D (6 bases each). Germline V gives CDR1 SGHTA, CDR2 FQGNSA. Trimming shortened V by 3 bases and J by 2 bases, and 20 bases separated the two germline ends. This CDR3 has 18 amino acids.

The chain carries TRBV2 and TRBJ2-5; 14 nucleotides match TRBD2. J was trimmed by 1 base and V by 11 bases; bases with no gene match: 3. This CDR3 region has 14 residues. The germline gives CDR1 SNHLY, CDR2 FYNNEI. DNA of the CDR3: TGTGCCGGAGGACTAGCGGGGGGCCAAGAGACCCAGTACTTC. This encodes CAGGLAGGQETQYF.

The chain uses TRBV7-3 and TRBJ2-2, with D perhaps matching TRBD2 (5 bases). This CDR3 is built from 13 residues. Per the germline V gene, CDR1 is SGHTA and CDR2 is FQGTGA. V lost 5 bases and J 4 bases, leaving 8 bases between the germline ends. The CDR3 DNA is TGTGCCAGCAGCCCCGAGGGCACCGGGGAGCTGTTTTTT. This translates into CASSPEGTGELFF.

This clonotype was detected only a few times. The CDR3 reads CASNPGTSGTDTQYF. The CDR3 DNA follows: TGTGCCAGCAACCCCGGGACTAGCGGCACAGATACGCAGTATTTT. The chain has TRBV7-9 and TRBJ2-3, with 10 bases aligning to TRBD2. The CDR3 spans 15 residues. CDR1 is SEHNR and CDR2 is FQNEAQ in the germline V gene (reference sequence). V dropped 7 bases and J dropped 1; count of bases not matched to a gene: 5.

This clonotype has a handful of counts. The chain is built from TRBV7-8 and TRBJ2-1; no clear D gene. V lost 3 bases to trimming and J lost 8 bases, with 11 bases between them. Germline values: CDR1 SGHVS, CDR2 FQNEAQ. This CDR3 has 13 residues. The CDR3 sequence is CASSFQGPDEQFF. Here the CDR3 DNA reads TGTGCCAGCAGCTTCCAAGGGCCGGATGAGCAGTTCTTC.

The chain uses TRBV12-3 or TRBV12-4 and TRBJ1-2; D unresolved. The CDR3 consists of 13 residues. The V and J ends lost 1 base and 4 bases respectively, with 7 bases between them. The CDR3 is CASSLGAGYGYTF. In nucleotides, the CDR3 is TGTGCCAGCAGTTTAGGGGCAGGCTATGGCTACACCTTC.